What follows are 9 T cell receptor beta chains derived from one specimen sequenced in a study of Tregs in tolerant kidney transplant recipients. Sequencing was performed with immunoSEQ multiplex PCR; in TCRdb, only in-frame clones are kept and a portion is missing. The repertoire has 110,000 or so clones, 90% of them found once; the top ten carry just under 0.35%. The sample in question was CD4+ T cells from blood, obtained before the transplant. These receptors all come from a human donor who received a combined kidney and bone marrow transplant.

CDR3 sequence: CASSYGDRVYNEQFF. CDR3 DNA sequence: TGTGCCAGCAGCTACGGGGACAGGGTTTACAATGAGCAGTTCTTC. The rearrangement uses TRBV7-9 and TRBJ2-1; 9 nucleotides line up with TRBD1. The CDR3 consists of 15 residues. Germline trimming cut 4 bases from V and 4 bases from J; bases unmatched to any gene: 5. Germline CDR1 and CDR2: SEHNR and FQNEAQ (reference sequence).

The chain joins TRBV5-1 to TRBJ2-5; no firm D call. The V gene's germline CDR1 is SGHRS and CDR2 YFSETQ. There are 13 residues in the CDR3. V shed 0 bases and J shed 2 bases, with 5 bases lying between them. Here the CDR3 reads CASSLASQETQYF. CDR3 nucleotides: TGCGCCAGCAGCTTGGCCTCGCAAGAGACCCAGTACTTC.

This clone was seen a single time. The V gene is TRBV18, the J gene TRBJ1-2, with D possibly TRBD1 on 6 matching bases. V dropped 4 bases and J dropped 5 bases, with 20 bases sitting between them. The CDR3 extends over 16 amino acids. The germline CDR1 and CDR2 sequences are KGHSH and LQKENI. The CDR3 bases are TGTGCCAGCTCACTTTCGACAGGAGCTGGCTTGTATGGCTACACCTTC. Translation gives CASSLSTGAGLYGYTF.

The rearrangement uses TRBV11-2 and TRBJ1-2; TRBD1 matches 10 bases. This CDR3 spans 16 amino acids. Germline loops: CDR1 SGHAT, CDR2 FQNNGV. With V trimmed by 0 bases and J by 8 bases, 9 bases remained unmatched. CDR3 in DNA: TGTGCCAGCAGCTTAGATCGTGGGACAGGGGAAGGAGGCTACACCTTC. It codes for CASSLDRGTGEGGYTF.

The chain joins TRBV5-1 to TRBJ1-4; 7 bases line up with TRBD1. Unmatched junction bases numbered 2, after V lost 3 bases and J lost 0 bases. There are 15 residues in the CDR3. Germline V gene lookup returns CDR1 SGHRS and CDR2 YFSETQ. For the CDR3, the DNA is TGCGCCAGCAGCTCCGGGACAGCAACTAATGAAAAACTGTTTTTT. It is translated as CASSSGTATNEKLFF.

Here the CDR3 DNA reads TGTGCCAGCAGCCCAGGGCCTCAGCCCCAGCATTTT. Its protein is CASSPGPQPQHF. The chain couples TRBV7-9 to TRBJ1-5; a weak D match, TRBD1 (5 bases). Trimming pared 5 bases from V and 6 bases from J, leaving 8 bases between. The length of the CDR3 is 12 residues. The germline V gene has CDR1 SEHNR and CDR2 FQNEAQ (reference sequence). The full variable domain, its missing parts supplied by reference TRBV7-9 and TRBJ1-5, is DTGVSQNPRHKITKRGQNVTFRCDPISEHNRLYWYRQTLGQGPEFLTYFQNEAQLEKSRLLSDRFSAERPKGSFSTLEIQRTEQGDSAMYLCASSPGPQPQHFGDGTRLSIL.

This clone was recorded only once. This chain links TRBV6-5 with TRBJ1-1, with a weak D call TRBD1 (5 bases). This CDR3 has 16 amino acids. V gave up 2 bases and J gave up 5 bases, with 18 bases separating them. Germline V lookup: CDR1 MNHEY, CDR2 SVGAGI. The CDR3 here is CASSYNAGEAWTEAFF. CDR3 coding DNA: TGTGCCAGCAGTTACAACGCGGGGGAGGCGTGGACTGAAGCTTTCTTT.

This sequence joins TRBV28 and TRBJ1-1; no clear D gene. Trimming removed 1 base at V and 4 bases at J, with 10 bases between. Germline V gene lookup returns CDR1 MDHEN and CDR2 SYDVKM. There are 14 residues in the CDR3. CDR3 coding DNA: TGTGCCAGCAGTTTATACGGGGATTCCACTGAAGCTTTCTTT. Amino acids: CASSLYGDSTEAFF.

The chain carries TRBV2 and TRBJ1-5; D perhaps matches TRBD1 (5 bases). The CDR3 contains 15 residues. V gave up 1 base and J gave up 0 bases, with 7 bases separating them. CDR1 SNHLY and CDR2 FYNNEI come from the germline V gene. CDR3 amino acids: CASSEGGDSNQPQHF. The CDR3 DNA reads TGTGCCAGCAGTGAAGGGGGGGATAGCAATCAGCCCCAGCATTTT.